This T cell receptor (beta chain) comes out of a study of blood T cells in healthy people across ages. Germline V gene data show CDR1 as ENHRY and CDR2 as SYGVKD. The CDR3 totals 14 residues. V shed 8 bases and J 5 bases; nucleotides not matched to a gene: 11. Together with a sample-barcoded 5' primer, a J-beta primer mix was included in a second PCR lasting about 7 to 11 cycles. Per-sample output comprised a minimum of 2.5 million paired-end reads containing CDR3. TCRdb ran MiXCR on the 5' RACE reads and lists one entry per CDR3 protein. The sample lists 600,000 to 800,000 distinct CDR3 sequences, about 21% occurring once.

The source material was blood. The sequence was obtained from a man in his 70s in good health. J is TRBJ2-7 and V is TRBV10-3; 8 positions agree with TRBD1. CDR3 in DNA: TGTGCCATCTCTGAAGACAGGGGTTTTGACGAGCAGTACTTC. Its translation: CAISEDRGFDEQYF.